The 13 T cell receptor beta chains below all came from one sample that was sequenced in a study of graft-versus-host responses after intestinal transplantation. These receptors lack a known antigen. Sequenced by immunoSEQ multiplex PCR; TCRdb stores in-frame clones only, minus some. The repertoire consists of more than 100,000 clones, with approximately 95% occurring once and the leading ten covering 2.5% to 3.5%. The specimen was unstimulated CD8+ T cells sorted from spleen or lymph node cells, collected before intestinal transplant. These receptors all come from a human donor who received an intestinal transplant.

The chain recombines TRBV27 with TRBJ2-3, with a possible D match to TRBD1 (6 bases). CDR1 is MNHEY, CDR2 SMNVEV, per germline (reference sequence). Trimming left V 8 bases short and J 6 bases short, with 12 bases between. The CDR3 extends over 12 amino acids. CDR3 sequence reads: CASRIGGDTQYF. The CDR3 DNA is TGTGCCAGCCGAATAGGGGGTGATACGCAGTATTTT.

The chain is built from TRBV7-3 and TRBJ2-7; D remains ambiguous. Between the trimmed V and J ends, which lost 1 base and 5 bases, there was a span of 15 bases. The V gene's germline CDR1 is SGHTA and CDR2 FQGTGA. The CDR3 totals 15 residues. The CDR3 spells CASSLNFGQLNEQYF. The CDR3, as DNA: TGTGCCAGCAGCTTAAATTTCGGGCAGTTGAACGAGCAGTACTTC.

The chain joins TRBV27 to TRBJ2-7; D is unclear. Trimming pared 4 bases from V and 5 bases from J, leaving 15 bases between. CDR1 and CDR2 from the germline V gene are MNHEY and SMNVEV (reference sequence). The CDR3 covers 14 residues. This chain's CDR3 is CASSSPSRGNEQYF. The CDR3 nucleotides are TGTGCCAGCAGTTCTCCGTCTAGAGGCAACGAGCAGTACTTC.

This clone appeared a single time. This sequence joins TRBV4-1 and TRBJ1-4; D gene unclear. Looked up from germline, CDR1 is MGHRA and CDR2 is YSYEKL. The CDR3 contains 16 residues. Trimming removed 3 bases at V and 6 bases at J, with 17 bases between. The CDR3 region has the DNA TGCGCCAGCAGCCAGGAGGTCGGGCAGGAGGATGAAAAACTGTTTTTT. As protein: CASSQEVGQEDEKLFF.

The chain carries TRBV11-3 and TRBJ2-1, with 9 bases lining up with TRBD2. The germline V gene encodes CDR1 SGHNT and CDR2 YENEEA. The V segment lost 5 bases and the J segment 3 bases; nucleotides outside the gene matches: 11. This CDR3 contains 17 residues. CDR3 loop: CASSLGASGKNYNEQFF. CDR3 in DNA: TGTGCCAGCAGCCTAGGAGCTAGCGGGAAGAACTACAATGAGCAGTTCTTC.

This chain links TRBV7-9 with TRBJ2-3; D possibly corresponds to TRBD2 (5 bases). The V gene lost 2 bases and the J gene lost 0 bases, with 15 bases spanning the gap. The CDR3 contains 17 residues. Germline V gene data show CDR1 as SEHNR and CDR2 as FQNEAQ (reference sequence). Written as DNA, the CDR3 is TGTGCCAGCAGCTTATTGGCGGACTGGCCAAGCACAGATACGCAGTATTTT. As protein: CASSLLADWPSTDTQYF.

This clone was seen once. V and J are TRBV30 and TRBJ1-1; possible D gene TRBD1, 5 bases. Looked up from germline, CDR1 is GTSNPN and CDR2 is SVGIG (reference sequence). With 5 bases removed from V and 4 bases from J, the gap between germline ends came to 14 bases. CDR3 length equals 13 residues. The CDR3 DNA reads TGTGCCTGGGATAGGGGAGGCACCACTGAAGCTTTCTTT. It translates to CAWDRGGTTEAFF.

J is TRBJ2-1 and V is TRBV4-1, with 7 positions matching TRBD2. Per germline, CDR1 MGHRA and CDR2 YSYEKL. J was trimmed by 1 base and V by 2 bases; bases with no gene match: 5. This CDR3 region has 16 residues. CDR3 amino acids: CASSQKREGSYNEQFF. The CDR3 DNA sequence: TGCGCCAGCAGCCAAAAGAGGGAGGGGTCCTACAATGAGCAGTTCTTC.

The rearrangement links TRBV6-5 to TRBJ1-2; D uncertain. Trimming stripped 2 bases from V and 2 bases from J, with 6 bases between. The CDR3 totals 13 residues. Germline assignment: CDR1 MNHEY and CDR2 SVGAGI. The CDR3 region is CASSYEENYGYTF. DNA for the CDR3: TGTGCCAGCAGTTACGAGGAAAACTATGGCTACACCTTC.

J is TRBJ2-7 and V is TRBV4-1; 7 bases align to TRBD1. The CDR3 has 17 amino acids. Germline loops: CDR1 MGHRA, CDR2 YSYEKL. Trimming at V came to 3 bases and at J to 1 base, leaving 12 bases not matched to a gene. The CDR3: CASSQLLRDSVSYEQYF. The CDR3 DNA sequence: TGCGCCAGCAGCCAGCTGCTCCGGGACAGCGTGTCCTACGAGCAGTACTTC.

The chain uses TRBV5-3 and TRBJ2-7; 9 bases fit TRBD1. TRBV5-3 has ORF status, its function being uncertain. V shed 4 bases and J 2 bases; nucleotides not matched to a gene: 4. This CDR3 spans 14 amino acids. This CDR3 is CARSGTGTPYEQYF. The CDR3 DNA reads TGTGCCAGAAGCGGGACAGGGACCCCCTACGAGCAGTACTTC.

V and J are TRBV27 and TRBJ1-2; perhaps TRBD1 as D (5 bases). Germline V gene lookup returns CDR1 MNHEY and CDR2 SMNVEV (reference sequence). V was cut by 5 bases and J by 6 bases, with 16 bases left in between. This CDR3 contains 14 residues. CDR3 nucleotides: TGTGCCAGCAGTCCATCAGGGTATGGTCATGGCTACACCTTC. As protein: CASSPSGYGHGYTF.

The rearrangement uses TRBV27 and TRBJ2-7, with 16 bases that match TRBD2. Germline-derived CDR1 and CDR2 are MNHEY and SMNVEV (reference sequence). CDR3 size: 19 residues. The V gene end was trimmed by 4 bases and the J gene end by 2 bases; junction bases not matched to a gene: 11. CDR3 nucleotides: TGTGCCAGCAGTTCCCGGGGACTAGCGGGAGGGCCCCTAACCTACGAGCAGTACTTC. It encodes CASSSRGLAGGPLTYEQYF.